This T cell receptor beta chain was identified during a study of blood T cell repertoires in COVID-19. Turning to the study itself: In each case, the material was cDNA or gDNA derived from T cells, B-cell-depleted T cells, or PBMCs.

Assay: immunoSEQ multiplex PCR; the TCRdb copy retains only in-frame clones and omits some. The table has about 120,000 clones, 88% seen once. The trim removed 8 bases at V and 5 bases at J, leaving 6 bases unmatched. The germline V gene encodes CDR1 SGHTA and CDR2 FQGNSA. CDR3 size: 13 residues. This sequence originates from an elderly woman with acute or convalescent COVID-19. The chain has TRBV7-2 and TRBJ2-5, with 9 positions matching TRBD2. The sequencing input was peripheral blood. CDR3 in DNA: TGTGCCAGCGCGGGACTAGCTGACGAGACCCAGTACTTC. As protein: CASAGLADETQYF.